A single sample gave rise to the 32 T cell receptor beta chains below, sequenced in a study of blood T cell repertoires in COVID-19. Profiled with immunoSEQ multiplex PCR; TCRdb holds only in-frame clones, not every one. The sample has fewer than 150,000 clones, roughly 79% seen once. Sequences were obtained from peripheral blood. The receptors here all came from a human donor in a cohort sampled during active COVID-19.

This chain uses TRBV5-4 with TRBJ2-1, with TRBD2 matching over 9 bases. Trimming cost V 4 bases and J 4 bases; bases outside gene matches: 6. Germline CDR1 and CDR2: SGHNT and YYREEE (reference sequence). There are 15 residues in the CDR3. CDR3 nucleotides: TGTGCCAGCAGCCAAGGCGGGGGGGGATACAATGAGCAGTTCTTC. As protein: CASSQGGGGYNEQFF.

The CDR3 loop reads CASSMTPINEQFF. The CDR3 DNA reads TGTGCCAGTAGTATGACTCCGATAAATGAGCAGTTCTTC. This chain uses TRBV19 with TRBJ2-1; D is undetermined. This CDR3 comprises 13 residues. Trimming shortened V by 3 bases and J by 7 bases, and 10 bases separated the two germline ends. Looked up from germline, CDR1 is LNHDA and CDR2 is SQIVND (reference sequence).

This chain links TRBV5-4 with TRBJ2-5, with D possibly TRBD1 on 5 matching bases. CDR1 is SGHNT, CDR2 YYREEE, per germline (reference sequence). The CDR3 consists of 14 residues. Deletions cut 3 bases from V and 5 bases from J, with 14 bases between. CDR3 bases: TGTGCCAGCAGCTCTTCCCGAAGGGGCGAGACCCAGTACTTC. Protein: CASSSSRRGETQYF. The variable domain in full, with the rest retrieved from reference TRBV5-4 and TRBJ2-5, is ETGVTQSPTHLIKTRGQQVTLRCSSQSGHNTVSWYQQALGQGPQFIFQYYREEENGRGNFPPRFSGLQFPNYSSELNVNALELDDSALYLCASSSSRRGETQYFGPGTRLLVL.

About this clone: Different DNA sequences within this sample yield the same CDR3. The J gene is TRBJ1-2, the V gene TRBV28; 8 bases fit TRBD1. There are 14 residues in the CDR3. The ends lost 2 bases at V and 1 base at J; junction bases unmatched: 0. Germline lookup yields CDR1 MDHEN and CDR2 SYDVKM. CDR3 protein: CASSLGQGNYGYTF. The CDR3 DNA follows: TGTGCCAGCAGTTTAGGACAGGGTAACTATGGCTACACCTTC.

The rearrangement joins TRBV6-5 to TRBJ1-1; 9 bases match TRBD1. The J segment lost 9 bases and the V segment lost 2 bases, leaving 4 bases of the junction unmatched. CDR1 MNHEY and CDR2 SVGAGI come from the germline V gene. CDR3 size: 13 residues. CDR3 loop: CASSYRTGDKAFF. The DNA of the CDR3 is TGTGCCAGCAGTTACAGGACAGGGGATAAAGCTTTCTTT.

This rearrangement joins TRBV10-2 to TRBJ2-7, with 7 nucleotides matching TRBD1. The trim removed 9 bases at V and 5 bases at J, leaving 13 bases unmatched. This CDR3 region has 14 residues. In germline, CDR1 is WSHSY, CDR2 SAAADI. The CDR3 region is CASTWDSPLDEQYF. CDR3 sequence (DNA): TGCGCCAGTACTTGGGACAGCCCCTTGGACGAGCAGTACTTC.

This clone was seen only once. V gene TRBV19 combines with J gene TRBJ2-3; 10 bases are shared with TRBD2. Germline-derived CDR1 and CDR2 are LNHDA and SQIVND (reference sequence). V was pared by 5 bases and J by 6 bases, with 11 bases of the junction left unmatched. The CDR3 extends over 16 amino acids. The DNA for the CDR3 is TGTGCCAGTAGTTGGGCAGCGGGGGGGCCCTGGGATACGCAGTATTTT. Translation: CASSWAAGGPWDTQYF. The variable domain in full, completed from reference TRBV19 and TRBJ2-3, reads DGGITQSPKYLFRKEGQNVTLSCEQNLNHDAMYWYRQDPGQGLRLIYYSQIVNDFQKGDIAEGYSVSREKKESFPLTVTSAQKNPTAFYLCASSWAAGGPWDTQYFGPGTRLTVL.

V is TRBV7-8 and J is TRBJ2-5, with 10 bases matching TRBD2. The J segment lost 2 bases and the V segment lost 0 bases, leaving 6 bases of the junction unmatched. The CDR3 is 17 amino acids. Looked up from germline, CDR1 is SGHVS and CDR2 is FQNEAQ. CDR3 nucleotide sequence: TGTGCCAGCAGCTTAGCGGGGCTAGCGGGGGTTCAAGAGACCCAGTACTTC. It encodes CASSLAGLAGVQETQYF. Drawing the rest from reference TRBV7-8 and TRBJ2-5, the complete variable domain is GAGVSQSPRYKVAKRGQDVALRCDPISGHVSLFWYQQALGQGPEFLTYFQNEAQLDKSGLPSDRFFAERPEGSVSTLKIQRTQQEDSAVYLCASSLAGLAGVQETQYFGPGTRLLVL.

This clone was detected once. The chain uses TRBV6-5 and TRBJ2-7; 8 bases agree with TRBD1. Trimming cost V 9 bases and J 1 base; bases outside gene matches: 11. Per germline, CDR1 MNHEY and CDR2 SVGAGI. CDR3 size: 15 residues. The CDR3 loop is CASWTGPTQSYEQYF. CDR3 DNA sequence: TGTGCCAGTTGGACAGGGCCTACCCAATCCTACGAGCAGTACTTC.

About this clone: The sample holds other DNA sequences that translate to the same CDR3. The chain is built from TRBV6-4 and TRBJ1-2; 7 bases match TRBD1. From germline, CDR1 is MRHNA and CDR2 SNTAGT. Trimming cost V 7 bases and J 3 bases; bases outside gene matches: 11. The CDR3 is made up of 15 amino acids. The CDR3 sequence is CASTPFQGGDYGYTF. Here the CDR3 DNA reads TGTGCCAGCACCCCCTTTCAGGGGGGCGACTATGGCTACACCTTC.

The chain is built from TRBV3-1 (or the pseudogene TRBV3-2) and TRBJ1-2; no clear D gene. This CDR3 spans 15 amino acids. Trimming removed 1 base from V and 0 bases from J, with 9 bases in between. Germline V gene lookup returns CDR1 LGHDT and CDR2 YNNKEL (reference sequence). CDR3 bases: TGTGCCAGCAGCCAAGTGGGCACTGCTAACTATGGCTACACCTTC. It yields the protein CASSQVGTANYGYTF.

The CDR3 nucleotides read TGTGCCAGCAGTCTACGACAGGAATTCGATGGCTACACCTTC. Protein product: CASSLRQEFDGYTF. V gene TRBV28 combines with J gene TRBJ1-2, with a possible D match to TRBD1 (6 bases). Germline V gene sequence: CDR1 MDHEN, CDR2 SYDVKM. V was clipped by 5 bases and J by 6 bases, with 16 bases between them. This CDR3 is built from 14 residues.

The chain uses TRBV10-2 and TRBJ2-7; weak D call: TRBD2 (5 bases). V lost 8 bases and J lost 2, with 13 bases in between. The germline CDR1 and CDR2 sequences are WSHSY and SAAADI. The CDR3 length is 13 residues. This CDR3 reads CASFSAGTYEQYF. The CDR3 DNA is TGCGCCAGCTTTTCAGCCGGGACCTACGAGCAGTACTTC.

V is TRBV7-9 and J is TRBJ2-1, with TRBD2 identical over 7 bases. V lost 3 bases and J lost 10; bases outside the gene matches: 6. Per germline, CDR1 SEHNR and CDR2 FQNEAQ (reference sequence). The CDR3 length is 13 residues. The CDR3 spells CASSFRASGEQFF. The CDR3 DNA reads TGTGCCAGCAGCTTCCGGGCTAGCGGAGAGCAGTTCTTC.

Concerning this clone itself: The junction departs from the called germline gene at one end, perhaps through a read error. The chain links TRBV4-1 to TRBJ2-1, with TRBD1 identical over 8 bases. This CDR3 is 13 amino acids long. CDR1 is MGHRA and CDR2 is YSYEKL in the germline V gene. Written as DNA, the CDR3 is TGCGCCAGCAGCCTTGGACAGGGCAATCAGCAGTTCTTC. Translated, it gives CASSLGQGNQQFF.

CDR3 sequence reads: CASSITRDQPQHF. DNA of the CDR3: TGTGCCAGCAGTATCACGAGGGATCAGCCCCAGCATTTT. The chain is built from TRBV6-5 and TRBJ1-5; D not resolved. The V and J ends lost 5 bases and 5 bases respectively, with 10 bases between them. Germline V gene sequence: CDR1 MNHEY, CDR2 SVGAGI. CDR3 length equals 13 residues.

This clone was seen a single time. The V and J genes are TRBV5-1 and TRBJ2-7; possibly TRBD2 for D (7 bases). CDR3 length equals 14 residues. Germline loops: CDR1 SGHRS, CDR2 YFSETQ. Trimming took off 6 bases at V and 3 bases at J, with 16 bases between the two ends. CDR3 loop: CASTRGGGIYEQYF. CDR3 DNA sequence: TGCGCCAGCACCCGGGGAGGGGGGATCTACGAGCAGTACTTC.

The chain recombines TRBV6-5 with TRBJ2-7, with D perhaps TRBD1 (6 bases). This CDR3 has 16 amino acids. Trimming left V 2 bases short and J 0 bases short, with 14 bases between. Germline CDR1 and CDR2: MNHEY and SVGAGI. As DNA, the CDR3 is TGTGCCAGCAGTTACCGAGGGACATTTCTCTCCTACGAGCAGTACTTC. Protein: CASSYRGTFLSYEQYF.

The chain recombines TRBV12-3 or TRBV12-4 with TRBJ2-7; no clear D. The CDR3 is 12 amino acids. Between the trimmed V and J ends, which lost 8 bases and 2 bases, there was a span of 10 bases. This CDR3 is CASGRRAYEQYF. The CDR3 nucleotides read TGTGCCAGCGGCAGACGGGCCTACGAGCAGTACTTC.

The CDR3 spells CASSEMGHGYTF. The CDR3 region has the DNA TGTGCCAGCAGTGAGATGGGGCATGGCTACACCTTC. J is TRBJ1-2 and V is TRBV6-1, with D perhaps matching TRBD1 (5 bases). The CDR3 consists of 12 residues. Germline V gene lookup returns CDR1 MNHNS and CDR2 SASEGT. V was clipped by 3 bases and J by 6 bases, with 8 bases between them.

This clone appeared a few times. This chain joins TRBV9 and TRBJ1-4; D gene ambiguous. The V end lost 0 bases, the J end lost 0 bases, and 6 bases lay between the germline ends. The germline gives CDR1 SGDLS, CDR2 YYNGEE. The CDR3 has 15 residues. The CDR3 is CASSVDQATNEKLFF. DNA of the CDR3: TGTGCCAGCAGCGTAGACCAGGCAACTAATGAAAAACTGTTTTTT. Complete variable domain (other parts from reference TRBV9 and TRBJ1-4): DSGVTQTPKHLITATGQRVTLRCSPRSGDLSVYWYQQSLDQGLQFLIQYYNGEERAKGNILERFSAQQFPDLHSELNLSSLELGDSALYFCASSVDQATNEKLFFGSGTQLSVL.

The CDR3: CASSATRDIYEQYF. For the CDR3, the DNA is TGTGCCAGCAGCGCGACCCGGGACATCTACGAGCAGTACTTC. The chain combines TRBV7-8 with TRBJ2-7; D may be TRBD1 (6 bases). Germline V gives CDR1 SGHVS, CDR2 FQNEAQ. The CDR3 length is 14 residues. Trimming took off 5 bases at V and 3 bases at J, with 14 bases between the two ends.

The chain joins TRBV30 to TRBJ1-1; possibly TRBD1 for D (6 bases). The V and J ends lost 1 base and 1 base respectively, with 10 bases between them. CDR1 is GTSNPN, CDR2 SVGIG, per germline (reference sequence). This CDR3 comprises 14 residues. CDR3 residues: CAWSDRAGNTEAFF. The DNA of the CDR3 is TGTGCCTGGAGTGACAGGGCCGGGAACACTGAAGCTTTCTTT.

The rearrangement uses TRBV12-3 or TRBV12-4 and TRBJ2-7; no reliable D call. The V gene lost 2 bases and the J gene lost 5 bases, with 7 bases spanning the gap. The length of the CDR3 is 12 residues. The CDR3 DNA reads as TGTGCCAGCAGTTTATCCCCCGACGAGCAGTACTTC. Its protein is CASSLSPDEQYF.

The V and J genes are TRBV5-1 and TRBJ2-1; the match to TRBD2 covers 13 bases. From germline, CDR1 is SGHRS and CDR2 YFSETQ. Trimming took 4 bases from V and 5 from J; bases not matched to a gene: 3. The CDR3 is 15 residues long. The CDR3 region is CASSPGTSGDNEQFF. CDR3 nucleotide sequence: TGCGCCAGCAGCCCAGGGACTAGCGGGGACAATGAGCAGTTCTTC.

In this sample, this clone turned up once. The chain is built from TRBV6-1 and TRBJ2-1; tentatively, D is TRBD2 (6 bases). Germline-derived CDR1 and CDR2 are MNHNS and SASEGT. V gave up 3 bases and J gave up 0 bases, with 12 bases separating them. CDR3 length: 16 residues. Here the CDR3 reads CASSDSRGSSYNEQFF. The CDR3 nucleotides read TGTGCCAGCAGTGATTCCCGGGGGAGCTCCTACAATGAGCAGTTCTTC.

The chain recombines TRBV19 with TRBJ1-1; D is unresolved. Germline CDR1 is LNHDA and CDR2 is SQIVND (reference sequence). The V and J ends lost 9 bases and 3 bases respectively, with 14 bases between them. The CDR3 is 13 amino acids. DNA for the CDR3: TGTGCCAGCGCTCAATTTCAGGACACTGAAGCTTTCTTT. Protein sequence: CASAQFQDTEAFF.

Only a few counts were recorded for this clone. The V call is TRBV27, the J call TRBJ2-1, with D maybe TRBD2 (5 bases). CDR3 length: 15 amino acids. V lost 3 bases and J lost 4, with 13 bases in between. CDR1 and CDR2 (germline): MNHEY, SMNVEV (reference sequence). CDR3 loop: CASSLARPGYNEQFF. DNA for the CDR3: TGTGCCAGCAGTTTGGCCCGACCGGGGTACAATGAGCAGTTCTTC.

This chain connects TRBV6-1 to TRBJ2-7; perhaps TRBD1 as D (6 bases). Trimming cost V 4 bases and J 0 bases, with 19 bases left between them. The germline V gene has CDR1 MNHNS and CDR2 SASEGT. This CDR3 spans 17 amino acids. DNA of the CDR3: TGTGCCAGCAGTGCCCAGTTCACCCCGACAGGCTCCTACGAGCAGTACTTC. Translation: CASSAQFTPTGSYEQYF.

The chain employs TRBV19 and TRBJ1-2, with 7 bases matching TRBD1. Looked up from germline, CDR1 is LNHDA and CDR2 is SQIVND (reference sequence). V shed 6 bases, J shed 0 bases, and the junction held 1 base outside the gene matches. This CDR3 spans 13 amino acids. The CDR3 region has the DNA TGTGCCAGTAGGGGGACAGCTAACTATGGCTACACCTTC. This sequence encodes CASRGTANYGYTF.

The rearrangement uses TRBV7-9 and TRBJ1-1; possible D gene TRBD1, 6 bases. CDR1 and CDR2 from the germline V gene are SEHNR and FQNEAQ (reference sequence). CDR3 length: 15 residues. Between the trimmed V and J ends, which lost 1 base and 6 bases, there was a span of 15 bases. CDR3 nucleotides: TGTGCCAGCAGCTTAGAGAGGGGGAGACTCGCTGAAGCTTTCTTT. This sequence encodes CASSLERGRLAEAFF.

V gene TRBV5-1 combines with J gene TRBJ2-2; no clear D. V was pared by 0 bases and J by 4 bases, with 4 bases between. The CDR3 covers 13 residues. Germline V gene lookup returns CDR1 SGHRS and CDR2 YFSETQ. CDR3 in amino acids: CASSLDITGELFF. CDR3 bases: TGCGCCAGCAGCTTGGACATCACCGGGGAGCTGTTTTTT.